These 6 T cell receptor beta chains originate from one sample sequenced in a study of human T cells and chemical hapten exposure. Sample time point: patch test 1, 2 weeks after DPC sensitization. Treatment indicated: therapeutic diphenylcyclopropenone sensitization with weekly scalp DPC. One entry per CDR3 protein results from TCRdb running MiXCR on the RACE reads. Of about 120,000 distinct CDR3 sequences listed, 12% are singletons. Sequenced here: whole blood, sampled in connection with sensitization to the hapten diphenylcyclopropenone (DPC). Receptors were obtained from a woman between 45 and 60 years old with alopecia areata. Some clones in this sample may be carry-over from other donors' samples.

In this sample, this clonotype turned up many times. The V gene is TRBV12-3 or TRBV12-4, the J gene TRBJ2-7; TRBD2 agrees at 8 bases. J was trimmed by 5 bases and V by 4 bases; bases with no gene match: 10. This CDR3 is built from 15 residues. As DNA, the CDR3 is TGTGCCAGCAGTTATAACCCGGGAGGGCCCCACGAGCAGTACTTC. As protein: CASSYNPGGPHEQYF.

This clonotype was counted ten times or more. This chain links TRBV11-1 with TRBJ2-1, with a tentative D call TRBD2 (5 bases). CDR3 length: 13 residues. CDR1 SGHAT and CDR2 FQDESV come from the germline V gene (reference sequence). With 5 bases removed from V and 10 bases from J, the gap between germline ends came to 15 bases. The CDR3 sequence: CASSRVPGLEQFF. The DNA for the CDR3 is TGTGCCAGCAGCAGAGTTCCGGGATTGGAGCAGTTCTTC.

The chain employs TRBV25-1 and TRBJ1-1, with D hard to call. CDR1 MGHDK and CDR2 SYGVNS come from the germline V gene. This CDR3 is built from 14 residues. Trimming pared 5 bases from V and 5 bases from J, leaving 15 bases between. Written as DNA, the CDR3 is TGTGCCAGCAGTTCCCGGGTAGGAAGGACTGAAGCTTTCTTT. Residues: CASSSRVGRTEAFF.

The chain uses TRBV28 and TRBJ1-5; D uncertain. The CDR3 loop spans 14 amino acids. V shed 4 bases and J shed 5 bases, with 12 bases lying between them. Germline V gene lookup returns CDR1 MDHEN and CDR2 SYDVKM. CDR3 in DNA: TGTGCCAGCAGTTCGGCCTCTGGGCATCAGCCCCAGCATTTT. Residues: CASSSASGHQPQHF.

This clonotype appeared a few times. The chain combines TRBV5-4 with TRBJ2-1; TRBD2 agrees at 7 bases. The CDR3 consists of 13 residues. After removal of 4 bases from V and 7 bases from J, the junction contained 5 bases not matched to a gene. The germline gives CDR1 SGHNT, CDR2 YYREEE (reference sequence). The DNA of the CDR3 is TGTGCCAGCAGCGGGGGAGGGGAAAATGAGCAGTTCTTC. It yields the protein CASSGGGENEQFF.

Only a few counts were recorded for this clonotype. The chain carries TRBV20-1 and TRBJ2-7; the D gene is possibly TRBD1 (5 bases). Looked up from germline, CDR1 is DFQATT and CDR2 is SNEGSKA (reference sequence). Trimming shortened V by 4 bases and J by 1 base, and 8 bases separated the two germline ends. The CDR3 length is 12 residues. The DNA for the CDR3 is TGCAGTGCTAAAGGGGATTCCTACGAGCAGTACTTC. It specifies CSAKGDSYEQYF.